This T cell receptor (beta chain) was recovered during a study of cytomegalovirus exposure and HLA in healthy donors. Study-wide background: A previous analysis identified 95 million to 120 million unique TCR beta sequences derived from 180 million or so T cells.

Findings and caveats of the study: Within the data, a cluster of highly shared sequence variants was likely a sequencing artifact. What a later analysis showed was that several of the most significant clusters appeared linked to common viral pathogens. As immune exposure information, only CMV serostatus was available.

PCR involved 60 Vbeta and 13 Jbeta primers. TCRdb's table, derived via immunoSEQ multiplex PCR, lists solely in-frame clones and lacks some. The data contain over 50,000 clones, approximately 88% of them singletons. CDR1 MGHDK and CDR2 SYGVNS come from the germline V gene. Trimming left V 5 bases short and J 8 bases short, with 15 bases between. The CDR3 has 13 residues. There are a few counts of this clone. Its specificity is unknown. The gene calls are TRBV25-1 and TRBJ1-2, with a weak D call TRBD1 (6 bases). The origin of this receptor is a man aged 25-45 years in good health and CMV-seropositive. What was sequenced was PBMCs. CDR3 in amino acids: CASSRGSMVGYTF. The CDR3 DNA reads as TGTGCCAGCAGTAGGGGGTCCATGGTCGGCTACACCTTC.